This T cell receptor beta chain came from a study of shared clonotypes between healthy human individuals. This clone is a singleton in its sample. What it binds is unknown. Germline V CDR1 and CDR2: SGHNT, YENEEA. The length of the CDR3 is 14 residues. Trimming removed 5 bases from V and 1 base from J, with 12 bases in between. Investigators spread the genomic DNA of each subset evenly over several immunoSEQ plates. Generated by immunoSEQ multiplex PCR, the TCRdb table keeps only in-frame clones and is missing some. The sample consists of about 2.4 million clones, 80% to 95% of them appearing once. Study-wide results and limits: Blood was the sole source, and tissue repertoires probably differ.

This TCR derives from a man aged 18-30 years in good health. Some clones in this sample may be carry-over from other donors' samples. The J gene is TRBJ2-7, the V gene TRBV11-3; D unresolved. The specimen was naive CD4+ T cells from PBMCs. As to subset: CD45RA+ positively selected. The CDR3: CASSMNSGSYEQYF. The CDR3 coding sequence is TGTGCCAGCAGCATGAATTCCGGGTCCTACGAGCAGTACTTC.